These 28 T cell receptor beta chains were all obtained from the same sample, sequenced in a study of identical twins. MiXCR was run by TCRdb on the 5' RACE reads, yielding one entry per CDR3 protein. The table lists hundreds of thousands of distinct CDR3 sequences, approximately 6% of them singletons. Material: naive T cells sorted from blood. These receptors were taken from a man younger than 35 in good health.

This clonotype was seen a few times. The V call is TRBV20-1, the J call TRBJ2-1; TRBD2 agrees at 12 bases. The trim removed 0 bases at V and 5 bases at J, leaving 5 bases unmatched. The germline V gene has CDR1 DFQATT and CDR2 SNEGSKA (reference sequence). This CDR3 contains 16 residues. The CDR3 nucleotides are TGCAGTGCTAGAGACCCCTGGACTAGCGGGAACAATGAGCAGTTCTTC. This translates into CSARDPWTSGNNEQFF.

V usage is TRBV20-1 and J usage is TRBJ2-3, with D uncertain. CDR3 length equals 15 residues. Germline V gene sequence: CDR1 DFQATT, CDR2 SNEGSKA (reference sequence). Trimming removed 1 base from V and 6 bases from J, with 17 bases in between. CDR3 DNA: TGCAGTGCTAGAGCATGGTTCGTACGCATTGATACGCAGTATTTT. It encodes CSARAWFVRIDTQYF.

This clonotype was counted between two and nine times. The V call is TRBV11-1, the J call TRBJ2-1, with 7 bases lining up with TRBD2. The CDR3 runs to 19 residues. Germline loops: CDR1 SGHAT, CDR2 FQDESV (reference sequence). Losses at the gene ends were 5 bases for V and 0 bases for J; bases not matched to a gene: 16. CDR3 DNA: TGTGCCAGCAGCGGACTAGGGTTGGCGGGCGGTAGCTCCTACAATGAGCAGTTCTTC. Translated: CASSGLGLAGGSSYNEQFF.

There are many counts of this clonotype. The chain couples TRBV20-1 to TRBJ2-5; 10 bases align to TRBD2. The V and J ends lost 3 bases and 3 bases, in that order; junction bases with no gene match: 7. CDR3 length: 15 amino acids. Germline lookup yields CDR1 DFQATT and CDR2 SNEGSKA (reference sequence). The CDR3 nucleotides are TGCAGTGCTAGTACTAGCGGGAAGATGGAAGAGACCCAGTACTTC. It codes for CSASTSGKMEETQYF.

The chain recombines TRBV7-9 with TRBJ2-1; D may correspond to TRBD1 or TRBD2 (6 bases each). Germline lookup yields CDR1 SEHNR and CDR2 FQNEAQ (reference sequence). The CDR3 has 16 amino acids. The V end was cut by 5 bases, the J end by 4 bases, with 18 bases between. CDR3: CASSRSRGRLYNEQFF. The CDR3 region has the DNA TGTGCCAGCAGCCGATCAAGGGGGAGGCTGTACAATGAGCAGTTCTTC.

This clonotype was recorded many times. This chain uses TRBV5-6 with TRBJ1-1; D unresolved. The V end was cut by 3 bases, the J end by 0 bases, with 9 bases between. The length of the CDR3 is 14 residues. The V gene's germline CDR1 is SGHDT and CDR2 YYEEEE. DNA for the CDR3: TGTGCCAGCAGCTGGTATCATTTGAACACTGAAGCTTTCTTT. It is translated as CASSWYHLNTEAFF.

This chain uses TRBV9 with TRBJ1-3; TRBD1 aligns across 9 bases. Germline CDR1 reads SGDLS; CDR2 reads YYNGEE. CDR3 length equals 16 residues. The V segment lost 3 bases and the J segment 3 bases; nucleotides outside the gene matches: 7. Here the CDR3 DNA reads TGTGCCAGCAGCGAAGCCGGGACAGGGATTGGAAACACCATATATTTT. Protein product: CASSEAGTGIGNTIYF. Variable domain in full (rest from reference TRBV9 and TRBJ1-3): DSGVTQTPKHLITATGQRVTLRCSPRSGDLSVYWYQQSLDQGLQFLIQYYNGEERAKGNILERFSAQQFPDLHSELNLSSLELGDSALYFCASSEAGTGIGNTIYFGEGSWLTVV.

The table lists this clonotype with many counts. V is TRBV29-1 and J is TRBJ1-2; D is unclear. Per the germline V gene, CDR1 is SQVTM and CDR2 is ANQGSEA. The CDR3 sequence is 11 residues long. V was trimmed by 6 bases and J by 2 bases, leaving 7 bases between them. CDR3 in amino acids: CSVPINYGYTF. In nucleotides, the CDR3 is TGCAGCGTGCCCATAAACTATGGCTACACCTTC.

This clonotype showed up many times. V usage is TRBV10-3 and J usage is TRBJ2-3; 8 bases are a match to TRBD2. V shed 4 bases, J shed 6 bases, and the junction held 9 bases outside the gene matches. The CDR3 extends over 15 amino acids. In germline, CDR1 is ENHRY, CDR2 SYGVKD. The CDR3 coding sequence is TGTGCCATCAGTGCGGCGGGAGGCCCAGCGGATACGCAGTATTTT. Residues: CAISAAGGPADTQYF.

In its sample, this clonotype was seen many times. The genes are TRBV12-3 or TRBV12-4 and TRBJ2-1; either TRBD1 or TRBD2 may supply D (5 bases each). The V end lost 5 bases, the J end lost 5 bases, and 10 bases lay between the germline ends. The CDR3 runs to 13 residues. The CDR3 DNA sequence: TGTGCCAGCAGTGTCCGGGACGACAATGAGCAGTTCTTC. Translation: CASSVRDDNEQFF.

Worth noting for this clonotype: The CDR3 does not close with the conserved phenylalanine or tryptophan, likely indicating a read error. This chain links TRBV27 with TRBJ1-3, with TRBD1 matching 9 bases. In germline, CDR1 is MNHEY, CDR2 SMNVEV (reference sequence). The ends lost 6 bases at V and 6 bases at J; junction bases unmatched: 3. This CDR3 has 13 residues. Written as DNA, the CDR3 is TGTGCCAGCAGGGGACAGGGTGAAAACACCATATATGTT. Translated, it gives CASRGQGENTIYV.

The chain links TRBV20-1 to TRBJ2-5, with 8 bases fitting TRBD1. The CDR3 runs to 13 residues. Unmatched junction bases numbered 7, after V lost 5 bases and J lost 5 bases. Germline V gives CDR1 DFQATT, CDR2 SNEGSKA (reference sequence). CDR3 in amino acids: CSALTGGVETQYF. The CDR3, as DNA: TGCAGTGCTCTAACAGGGGGAGTGGAGACCCAGTACTTC.

For this clonotype: An end of the junction does not agree with germline; a read error may underlie this. This chain connects TRBV27 to TRBJ2-5, with 8 bases that match TRBD1. Germline CDR1 is MNHEY and CDR2 is SMNVEV (reference sequence). The CDR3 loop spans 14 amino acids. Written as DNA, the CDR3 is TGTGCCAGCAGTCCGAGGACAGGGCAAGATACCCAGTACTTC. Protein product: CASSPRTGQDTQYF.

This clonotype showed up many times. The J gene is TRBJ1-3, the V gene TRBV20-1; 7 nucleotides align to TRBD1. This CDR3 spans 14 amino acids. Trimming cost V 6 bases and J 2 bases; bases outside gene matches: 7. Per the germline V gene, CDR1 is DFQATT and CDR2 is SNEGSKA (reference sequence). The CDR3 DNA is TGCAGTGCAAAAGGGGGCTCGACTGGAAACACCATATATTTT. This encodes CSAKGGSTGNTIYF.

This chain connects TRBV5-6 to TRBJ2-1, with D unclear. The ends were cut back, 4 bases at V and 15 bases at J, with 17 bases in the middle. Per germline, CDR1 SGHDT and CDR2 YYEEEE. The CDR3 spans 12 residues. CDR3 nucleotides: TGTGCCAGCAGCGCCGCCCGCGAGTGGGTGTTCTTC. Translating gives CASSAAREWVFF. Supplemented by reference TRBV5-6 and TRBJ2-1, the full variable domain reads DAGVTQSPTHLIKTRGQQVTLRCSPKSGHDTVSWYQQALGQGPQFIFQYYEEEERQRGNFPDRFSGHQFPNYSSELNVNALLLGDSALYLCASSAAREWVFFGPGTRLTVL.

This rearrangement joins TRBV6-5 to TRBJ2-1; no clear D. V lost 11 bases and J 9 bases, leaving 11 bases between the germline ends. Germline V lookup: CDR1 MNHEY, CDR2 SVGAGI. The CDR3 is 10 residues long. The chain's CDR3 is CACGRFEQFF. CDR3 coding DNA: TGTGCCTGTGGACGGTTTGAGCAGTTCTTC.

The chain employs TRBV7-6 and TRBJ2-1; TRBD1 aligns across 8 bases. The trim removed 4 bases at V and 1 base at J, leaving 6 bases unmatched. Germline CDR1 is SGHVS and CDR2 is FNYEAQ. CDR3 length equals 16 residues. CDR3 bases: TGTGCCAGCAGCTCCATCAGGGGGCCGTCCTACAATGAGCAGTTCTTC. Protein sequence: CASSSIRGPSYNEQFF.

This clonotype was observed at least ten times. The chain couples TRBV12-3 or TRBV12-4 to TRBJ2-7; possibly TRBD2 for D (6 bases). The V end was cut by 3 bases, the J end by 3 bases, with 12 bases between. The CDR3 has 14 residues. The CDR3 coding sequence is TGTGCCAGCAGTTTTCAGCTAGCGATCTACGAGCAGTACGTC. As protein: CASSFQLAIYEQYV.

This clonotype was seen ten or more times. V usage is TRBV28 and J usage is TRBJ2-1; 12 bases agree with TRBD2. Unmatched junction bases numbered 6, after V lost 4 bases and J lost 8 bases. CDR3 size: 15 residues. Germline lookup yields CDR1 MDHEN and CDR2 SYDVKM. CDR3 DNA: TGTGCCAGCAGTTCCCTGGGACTAGCGGGCGATGAGCAGTTCTTC. Translation: CASSSLGLAGDEQFF.

This clonotype was seen repeatedly, ten times or more. The junction and the germline gene differ at one end; a read error may be behind it. The V and J genes are TRBV29-1 and TRBJ1-2; maybe TRBD1 (6 bases). The length of the CDR3 is 13 residues. Germline V gene data show CDR1 as SQVTM and CDR2 as ANQGSEA. CDR3 in amino acids: CSVQDRRDYGYTF. The CDR3 region has the DNA TGCAGCGTTCAAGACAGGAGGGACTATGGCTACACCTTC. The variable domain in full, completed from reference TRBV29-1 and TRBJ1-2, reads SAVISQKPSRDICQRGTSLTIQCQVDSQVTMMFWYRQQPGQSLTLIATANQGSEATYESGFVIDKFPISRPNLTFSTLTVSNMSPEDSSIYLCSVQDRRDYGYTFGSGTRLTVV.

The chain employs TRBV7-8 and TRBJ2-4, with D possibly matching TRBD1 (6 bases). The CDR3 has 15 residues. Germline V gene lookup returns CDR1 SGHVS and CDR2 FQNEAQ. Trimming took 4 bases from V and 0 from J, leaving 10 bases between them. CDR3 in DNA: TGTGCCAGCAGCTACCCACAGGGAGCCAAAAACATTCAGTACTTC. Its protein product is CASSYPQGAKNIQYF.

The rearrangement links TRBV20-1 to TRBJ2-1; 13 nucleotides line up with TRBD2. Unmatched junction bases numbered 11, after V lost 0 bases and J lost 9 bases. Germline assignment: CDR1 DFQATT and CDR2 SNEGSKA (reference sequence). This CDR3 contains 17 residues. This CDR3 reads CSARDLTSGRPPTEQFF. The DNA of the CDR3 is TGCAGTGCTAGAGATCTGACTAGCGGGAGGCCGCCCACTGAGCAGTTCTTC.

This clonotype was seen many times. This chain links TRBV28 with TRBJ2-7; D is undetermined. The CDR3 has 14 residues. Germline values: CDR1 MDHEN, CDR2 SYDVKM. V gave up 5 bases and J gave up 5 bases, with 16 bases separating them. This chain's CDR3 is CASSPYSRVDEQYF. DNA of the CDR3: TGTGCCAGCAGTCCCTACTCAAGGGTCGACGAGCAGTACTTC.

This chain connects TRBV5-1 to TRBJ1-1; tentatively, D is TRBD1 (6 bases). Trimming removed 2 bases from V and 4 bases from J, with 12 bases in between. The CDR3 has 14 residues. Looked up from germline, CDR1 is SGHRS and CDR2 is YFSETQ. CDR3 region: CASSLEGGTTEAFF. Here the CDR3 DNA reads TGCGCCAGCAGCTTAGAAGGGGGGACCACTGAAGCTTTCTTT.

The chain combines TRBV7-6 with TRBJ2-1, with TRBD1 as a possible D gene (5 bases). The V end lost 1 base, the J end lost 10 bases, and 17 bases lay between the germline ends. The germline CDR1 and CDR2 sequences are SGHVS and FNYEAQ. The CDR3 is made up of 15 amino acids. CDR3 sequence (DNA): TGTGCCAGCAGCTTAGGGTTACAGGCCTTTGCGGAGCAGTTCTTC. It is translated as CASSLGLQAFAEQFF.

This clonotype was observed at least ten times. The chain employs TRBV12-3 or TRBV12-4 and TRBJ1-5, with D perhaps TRBD1 (6 bases). V lost 6 bases and J lost 6, with 18 bases in between. CDR3 size: 15 residues. CDR3 region: CASSQGQGNVQPQHF. CDR3 DNA sequence: TGTGCCAGCAGCCAGGGGCAGGGAAACGTTCAGCCCCAGCATTTT.

This clonotype was detected many times. This chain links TRBV6-5 with TRBJ2-1, with D unresolved. The germline gives CDR1 MNHEY, CDR2 SVGAGI. The CDR3 runs 12 residues. V was trimmed by 0 bases and J by 9 bases, leaving 6 bases between them. DNA of the CDR3: TGTGCCAGCAGTTACTCAGGGCGTGAGCAGTTCTTC. This codes for CASSYSGREQFF.

This clonotype was seen many times. V gene TRBV12-3 or TRBV12-4 combines with J gene TRBJ2-2; a possible D gene is TRBD2 (6 bases). Deletions cut 8 bases from V and 3 bases from J, with 13 bases between. This CDR3 comprises 14 residues. DNA of the CDR3: TGTGCCAGCGCCAAGGGGACTCACACCGGGGAGCTGTTTTTT. As protein: CASAKGTHTGELFF.